This TCR beta chain was captured in a study of blood T cell repertoires in COVID-19 (dated by TCRdb to the early 2020s). Some background on the complete study: Collaborator samples came from the United States, Italy and Spain and covered acute and convalescent phases of COVID-19. The prospective study material was composed of cDNA or gDNA derived from T cells, B-cell-depleted T cells, or PBMCs. Subjects who had been exposed to COVID-19, were actively infected with it, or had recovered from it provided the deeply sampled blood TCRbeta repertoires that made up the dataset. A freely available public database, intended as a resource for researchers studying the immune response to SARS-CoV-2, is where the repertoires were released. Samples came from the ongoing ImmuneRACE study (first 160 participants) plus 1,254 subjects from 6 global collaborators. A de-identified subject ID, COVID-19 status, age in years and sex were almost always included in the sample metadata. Where available, HLA class I and class II types were taken from metadata supplied by the sample provider and were not determined by assay-based typing. Study-wide findings and limitations: How much clinical and demographic metadata was included differed by source and by participant, and the metadata was provided uncurated.

A note on this clone: The antigen it binds to is not known. Base quality data are lacking; no much larger clone is found one base away.

The immunoSEQ Assay, a bias-controlled multiplex PCR, was used to amplify TCRbeta CDR3 regions from genomic DNA. The authors processed their data as follows. The number of nucleated cells in each sample was estimated by amplification of reference gene primers within the assay. To quantify the absolute abundance of each unique TCRbeta CDR3 rearrangement, sequence reads were collapsed and filtered. For each sample, productive Simpson clonality was calculated as the square root of Simpson's diversity index across productive rearrangements. TCRdb's version of the immuneACCESS table is confined to in-frame rearrangements and falls short of the full clone set. An unresolved V gene accounts for under half of the shortfall where checked; the remainder is of unknown origin. V, J and clone size are those of that table, while D and trimming were read from the DNA. This sample holds 350,000 or so clones; more than 75% were observed only once. The ten most abundant clones make up about 9.4% of the sample.

Trimming removed 5 bases from V and 6 bases from J; the gene matches leave 8 bases unexplained. CDR1 is given as MNHEY and CDR2 as SVGEGT, both from the germline V gene. Measured from the cysteine to the phenylalanine, the CDR3 is 16 residues long. CDR3 DNA only is kept here, 48 bases in frame from base 1. One collaborating source in Seattle enrolled patients during active infection and followed them longitudinally through the course of disease. Each collaborating institution followed its own protocols to collect whole blood in K2EDTA tubes. For TCRbeta analysis, collaborators shipped samples in one of three forms: frozen whole blood, isolated PBMCs, or DNA extracted from either of those sample types.

Sequenced input: peripheral blood. The TCR comes from a woman in her 30s with COVID-19, enrolled during active disease. The rearranged chain carries TRBV6-2 or TRBV6-3 and TRBJ2-2; 11 bases in between match TRBD2. The CDR3 loop reads CASSQGLAEAAGELFF. The nucleotide sequence is TGTGCCAGCAGTCAGGGACTAGCGGAGGCCGCCGGGGAGCTGTTTTTT.